The TCR beta chain under discussion was sequenced for a study of low-dose radiotherapy and immunotherapy resistance in tumors. In this sample, this clonotype turned up many times. Alpha and beta chains were covered, as first-strand cDNA relied on TRAV- and TRBV-specific primers. The PCR that amplified TCRs ran for around 22 cycles, relying on a constant-region primer and a V-primer adapter. Each CDR3 protein gets one entry after TCRdb re-called the reads with MiXCR. This sample yields about 30,000 distinct CDR3 sequences, of which approximately 49% are seen a single time; approximately 5.9% belongs to the top ten. The time point was: after trial treatment. Treatment: LDRT plus nivolumab, ipilimumab, low-dose cyclophosphamide and aspirin (RACIN trial). Sample: PBMCs, taken after low-dose radiotherapy plus immunotherapy. The clonotype comes from a male donor with gallbladder cancer.

The CDR3: CASSPDRGLLYEQYF. As DNA, the CDR3 is TGTGCCAGCAGCCCCGACAGGGGGCTGTTATACGAGCAGTACTTC. V and J are TRBV7-2 and TRBJ2-7; TRBD1 matches at 10 bases. The CDR3 spans 15 residues. Looked up from germline, CDR1 is SGHTA and CDR2 is FQGNSA. V lost 5 bases, J lost 4 bases, and 8 bases stayed unmatched.